This passage covers 20 T cell receptor beta chains from one sample sequenced in a study of CD8 T cells in Susac syndrome. RNA was extracted with the RNeasy kit, and a quantity of about 0.45 to 1 ug was reverse transcribed using random hexamers. TCRdb itself ran the immunoSEQ multiplex PCR reads through MiXCR, one entry per CDR3 protein. Of hundreds of thousands of distinct CDR3 sequences listed, 70% to 90% are singletons. The sample taken for sequencing was CD8+ T cells from PBMCs. These TCRs come from a human donor with multiple sclerosis.

This chain uses TRBV7-8 with TRBJ2-1; a weak D match, TRBD1 (5 bases). V lost 5 bases and J lost 4, with 12 bases in between. The length of the CDR3 is 14 residues. Germline loops: CDR1 SGHVS, CDR2 FQNEAQ. This chain's CDR3 is CASSTRQTYNEQFF. CDR3 in DNA: TGTGCCAGCAGCACCAGACAGACTTACAATGAGCAGTTCTTC.

The chain has TRBV7-9 and TRBJ2-2, with D possibly being TRBD2 (5 bases). The CDR3 has 16 residues. Germline values: CDR1 SEHNR, CDR2 FQNEAQ (reference sequence). V dropped 7 bases and J dropped 0 bases, with 15 bases sitting between them. CDR3 region: CASNPGSGANTGELFF. DNA for the CDR3: TGTGCCAGCAACCCGGGGAGCGGAGCGAACACCGGGGAGCTGTTTTTT.

The V call is TRBV27, the J call TRBJ1-1; TRBD1 aligns across 7 bases. Germline-derived CDR1 and CDR2 are MNHEY and SMNVEV (reference sequence). The CDR3 totals 14 residues. After removal of 4 bases from V and 5 bases from J, the junction contained 7 bases not matched to a gene. The CDR3 protein is CASSYYRGGTEAFF. In DNA form, the CDR3 reads TGTGCCAGCAGTTATTACAGGGGAGGAACTGAAGCTTTCTTT.

The genes are TRBV7-9 and TRBJ2-1, with TRBD2 identical over 7 bases. After removal of 1 base from V and 6 bases from J, the junction contained 6 bases not matched to a gene. The germline V gene has CDR1 SEHNR and CDR2 FQNEAQ (reference sequence). The CDR3 covers 15 residues. The CDR3 loop is CASSLEDSGPNEQFF. The CDR3 nucleotides are TGTGCCAGCAGCTTAGAGGATAGCGGGCCCAATGAGCAGTTCTTC.

The J gene is TRBJ2-7, the V gene TRBV6-1; unclear D gene. Germline V CDR1 and CDR2: MNHNS, SASEGT. The CDR3 spans 10 residues. V dropped 10 bases and J dropped 0 bases, with 4 bases sitting between them. The CDR3 is CATNSYEQYF. The CDR3 coding sequence is TGTGCCACCAACTCCTACGAGCAGTACTTC.

The V call is TRBV27, the J call TRBJ2-1; TRBD2 agrees at 13 bases. The J segment lost 6 bases and the V segment lost 4 bases, leaving 3 bases of the junction unmatched. The CDR3 is 15 amino acids. Germline V gene data show CDR1 as MNHEY and CDR2 as SMNVEV (reference sequence). CDR3 in amino acids: CASSSGTSGTNEQFF. The CDR3 coding sequence is TGTGCCAGCAGTTCCGGGACTAGCGGGACCAATGAGCAGTTCTTC.

The V and J genes are TRBV5-1 and TRBJ2-1, with a possible D match to TRBD2 (7 bases). The CDR3 length is 17 residues. Trimming took 4 bases from V and 7 from J, leaving 24 bases between them. Germline loops: CDR1 SGHRS, CDR2 YFSETQ. The CDR3 here is CASSADSGRGFWNEQFF. The CDR3 DNA sequence: TGCGCCAGCAGCGCCGATTCAGGGAGGGGGTTTTGGAATGAGCAGTTCTTC.

The CDR3 DNA reads as TGTGCCAGCAGTTTATCAGGTAGCGGGAGGATAACCAGTGAGCAGTTCTTC. It specifies CASSLSGSGRITSEQFF. The genes are TRBV27 and TRBJ2-1; 10 nucleotides match TRBD2. With 0 bases clipped from V and 9 bases from J, the junction kept 11 bases outside the gene matches. The germline V gene has CDR1 MNHEY and CDR2 SMNVEV (reference sequence). The CDR3 loop spans 17 amino acids.

The genes are TRBV6-1 and TRBJ2-1, with TRBD2 matching 15 bases. The J segment lost 7 bases and the V segment lost 6 bases, leaving 7 bases of the junction unmatched. Germline CDR1 and CDR2: MNHNS and SASEGT. The length of the CDR3 is 16 residues. The CDR3 loop reads CASSHRTSGRVNEQFF. For the CDR3, the DNA is TGTGCCAGCAGCCACAGGACTAGCGGGAGGGTAAATGAGCAGTTCTTC.

The chain joins TRBV27 to TRBJ2-7; 12 bases align to TRBD2. The CDR3 runs to 15 residues. Germline V gene data show CDR1 as MNHEY and CDR2 as SMNVEV (reference sequence). Germline trimming cut 4 bases from V and 2 bases from J; bases unmatched to any gene: 3. In DNA, the CDR3 is TGTGCCAGCAGTTCGAGACTAGCGGGAGCCTACGAGCAGTACTTC. It specifies CASSSRLAGAYEQYF.

The chain couples TRBV9 to TRBJ1-6; D ambiguous. V was trimmed by 2 bases and J by 7 bases, leaving 10 bases between them. Germline loops: CDR1 SGDLS, CDR2 YYNGEE. CDR3 length equals 14 residues. In DNA form, the CDR3 reads TGTGCCAGCAGCGTGGAAATGGGGAATTCACCCCTCCACTTT. It codes for CASSVEMGNSPLHF.

The J gene is TRBJ2-1, the V gene TRBV28; D is ambiguous. CDR1 and CDR2 from the germline V gene are MDHEN and SYDVKM. V was cut by 5 bases and J by 12 bases, with 17 bases left in between. This CDR3 has 13 residues. The CDR3 DNA is TGTGCCAGCAGTCGGCTGCGGCTTATTGTGCAGTTCTTC. It yields the protein CASSRLRLIVQFF.

The chain joins TRBV2 to TRBJ1-1; D might be TRBD1 (5 bases). V was pared by 8 bases and J by 4 bases, with 20 bases between. Germline CDR1 is SNHLY and CDR2 is FYNNEI. This CDR3 region has 15 residues. The CDR3 DNA is TGTGCCAGCCCCAAGAGACAGTGGTCGATCACTGAAGCTTTCTTT. Its translation is CASPKRQWSITEAFF.

V gene TRBV13 combines with J gene TRBJ2-1, with 11 bases that match TRBD2. Germline loops: CDR1 PRHDT, CDR2 FYEKMQ (reference sequence). V trimming: 0 bases; J trimming: 9 bases; junction bases outside the gene matches: 10. This CDR3 has 17 amino acids. This CDR3 reads CASSLGEGLAGGGEQFF. In DNA form, the CDR3 reads TGTGCCAGCAGCTTAGGGGAAGGGCTAGCGGGAGGCGGTGAGCAGTTCTTC.

The V and J genes are TRBV7-9 and TRBJ2-6; D is ambiguous. The V gene's germline CDR1 is SEHNR and CDR2 FQNEAQ (reference sequence). This CDR3 contains 14 residues. Trimming removed 3 bases at V and 2 bases at J, with 5 bases between. The CDR3 loop is CASSLNPGANVLTF. The DNA for the CDR3 is TGTGCCAGCAGCTTGAACCCTGGGGCCAACGTCCTGACTTTC.

The chain joins TRBV2 to TRBJ2-5; 7 bases line up with TRBD2. The CDR3 totals 12 residues. Per the germline V gene, CDR1 is SNHLY and CDR2 is FYNNEI. The V and J ends lost 7 bases and 6 bases, in that order; junction bases with no gene match: 5. Here the CDR3 reads CASMGGVKTQYF. The CDR3 DNA follows: TGTGCCAGCATGGGAGGGGTAAAGACCCAGTACTTC.

The chain combines TRBV9 with TRBJ2-1; 10 nucleotides line up with TRBD2. The CDR3 runs to 16 residues. From germline, CDR1 is SGDLS and CDR2 YYNGEE. The trim removed 4 bases at V and 3 bases at J, leaving 7 bases unmatched. The DNA of the CDR3 is TGTGCCAGCAGCATAAGGACTAGCGGAGTCTACAATGAGCAGTTCTTC. Amino acids: CASSIRTSGVYNEQFF.

The chain links TRBV20-1 to TRBJ1-2; D gene unclear. V gave up 5 bases and J gave up 5 bases, with 6 bases separating them. The germline V gene encodes CDR1 DFQATT and CDR2 SNEGSKA (reference sequence). CDR3 length equals 10 residues. DNA for the CDR3: TGCAGTGCTTCCCGATATGGCTACACCTTC. Translation: CSASRYGYTF.

J is TRBJ1-5 and V is TRBV3-1; the D is unclear. The length of the CDR3 is 13 residues. Per germline, CDR1 LGHDT and CDR2 YNNKEL (reference sequence). Trimming cost V 2 bases and J 5 bases, with 7 bases left between them. CDR3 sequence (DNA): TGTGCCAGCAGCCAATTAAGGGATCAGCCCCAGCATTTT. This gives the protein CASSQLRDQPQHF.

This chain connects TRBV27 to TRBJ1-4, with D possibly being TRBD1 (5 bases). This CDR3 comprises 13 residues. Trimming left V 8 bases short and J 11 bases short, with 18 bases between. Germline CDR1 and CDR2: MNHEY and SMNVEV (reference sequence). Here the CDR3 reads CASGITNGDKLFF. CDR3 bases: TGTGCCAGCGGTATCACCAATGGGGACAAACTGTTTTTT.